Sequencing of this TCR beta chain was carried out in a study of blood T cell repertoires in COVID-19. Study information: Both acute and convalescent COVID-19 samples were obtained from the United States, Italy and Spain.

As handled by the study authors: Nucleated cell counts were estimated from reference gene primer amplification. This table comes from immunoSEQ multiplex PCR, and its TCRdb copy is limited to in-frame clones, with some not included. That table gives V, J and clone size, and the DNA gave D and trimming. This sample yields 40,000 to 60,000 clones, of which roughly 85% are seen a single time; 25% belongs to the top ten. V trimming: 3 bases; J trimming: 5 bases; junction bases outside the gene matches: 13. The CDR3 is 17 amino acids. CDR1 and CDR2 (germline): LNHNV, YYDKDF (reference sequence). The genes are TRBV15 and TRBJ2-5, with TRBD2 matching 9 bases. The sequence derives from a man between 65 and 80 years old with acute or convalescent COVID-19. The source material was peripheral blood. CDR3 residues: CATSRVMGAGGRETQYF. CDR3 DNA: TGTGCCACCAGCAGGGTAATGGGAGCGGGGGGCCGCGAGACCCAGTACTTC.